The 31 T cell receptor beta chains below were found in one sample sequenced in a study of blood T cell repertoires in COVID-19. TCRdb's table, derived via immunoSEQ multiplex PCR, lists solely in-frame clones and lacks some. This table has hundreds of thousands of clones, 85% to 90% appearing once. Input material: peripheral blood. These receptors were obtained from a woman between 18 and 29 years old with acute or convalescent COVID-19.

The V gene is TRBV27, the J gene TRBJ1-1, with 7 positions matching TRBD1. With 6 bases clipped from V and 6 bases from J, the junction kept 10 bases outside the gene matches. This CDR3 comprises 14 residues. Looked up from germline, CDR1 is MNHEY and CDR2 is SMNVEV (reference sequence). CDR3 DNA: TGTGCCAGCAGAAGCACAGGGGTCATAGCTGAAGCTTTCTTT. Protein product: CASRSTGVIAEAFF.

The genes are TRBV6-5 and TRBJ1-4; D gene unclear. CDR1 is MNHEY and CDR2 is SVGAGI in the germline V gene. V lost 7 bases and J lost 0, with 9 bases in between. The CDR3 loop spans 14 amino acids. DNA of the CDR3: TGTGCCAGCAACAGAGCCACAACTAATGAAAAACTGTTTTTT. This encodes CASNRATTNEKLFF.

The CDR3 protein is CASSVGGGTEEPQHF. CDR3 nucleotides: TGTGCCAGCAGCGTAGGAGGGGGGACAGAGGAGCCCCAGCATTTT. The rearrangement uses TRBV9 and TRBJ1-5; 7 bases are a match to TRBD1. This CDR3 is built from 15 residues. J was trimmed by 8 bases and V by 0 bases; bases with no gene match: 8. Per the germline V gene, CDR1 is SGDLS and CDR2 is YYNGEE.

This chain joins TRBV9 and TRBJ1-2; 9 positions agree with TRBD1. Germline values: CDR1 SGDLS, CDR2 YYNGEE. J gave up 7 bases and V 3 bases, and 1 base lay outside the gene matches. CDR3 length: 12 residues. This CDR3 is CASSGGQGGYTF. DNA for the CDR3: TGTGCCAGCAGCGGGGGACAGGGTGGCTACACCTTC.

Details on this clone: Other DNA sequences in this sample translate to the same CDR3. The CDR3 is CSASGLAGYNEQFF. DNA of the CDR3: TGCAGTGCTAGTGGTCTAGCGGGGTACAATGAGCAGTTCTTC. The V and J genes are TRBV20-1 and TRBJ2-1, with 9 positions matching TRBD2. Germline V gene data show CDR1 as DFQATT and CDR2 as SNEGSKA (reference sequence). J gave up 4 bases and V 3 bases, and 4 bases lay outside the gene matches. The CDR3 has 14 amino acids.

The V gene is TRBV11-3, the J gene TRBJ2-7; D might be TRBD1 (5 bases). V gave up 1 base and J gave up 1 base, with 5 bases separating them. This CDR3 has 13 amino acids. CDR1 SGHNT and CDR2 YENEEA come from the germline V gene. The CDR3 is CASSLGQSYEQYF. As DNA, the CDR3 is TGTGCCAGCAGCTTAGGACAGTCCTACGAGCAGTACTTC. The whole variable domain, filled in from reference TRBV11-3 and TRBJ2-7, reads EAGVVQSPRYKIIEKKQPVAFWCNPISGHNTLYWYLQNLGQGPELLIRYENEEAVDDSQLPKDRFSAERLKGVDSTLKIQPAELGDSAVYLCASSLGQSYEQYFGPGTRLTVT.

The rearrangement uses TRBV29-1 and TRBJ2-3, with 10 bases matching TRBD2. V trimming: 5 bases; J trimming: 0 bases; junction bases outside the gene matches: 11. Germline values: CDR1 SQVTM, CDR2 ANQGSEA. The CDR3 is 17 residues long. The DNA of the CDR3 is TGCAGCGTTTGGTATTGGACTAGCGGAACTAGCACAGATACGCAGTATTTT. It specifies CSVWYWTSGTSTDTQYF.

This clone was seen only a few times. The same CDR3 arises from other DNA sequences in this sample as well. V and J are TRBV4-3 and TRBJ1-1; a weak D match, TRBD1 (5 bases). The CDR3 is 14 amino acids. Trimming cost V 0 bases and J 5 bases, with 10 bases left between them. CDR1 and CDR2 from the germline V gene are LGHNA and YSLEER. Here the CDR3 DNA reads TGCGCCAGCAGCCAAGATAGGGGCGGAACTGAAGCTTTCTTT. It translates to CASSQDRGGTEAFF.

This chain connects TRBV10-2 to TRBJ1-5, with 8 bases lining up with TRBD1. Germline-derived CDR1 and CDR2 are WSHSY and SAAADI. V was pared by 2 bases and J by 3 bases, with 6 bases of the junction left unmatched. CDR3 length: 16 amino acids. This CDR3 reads CASSEGGTGNNQPQHF. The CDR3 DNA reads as TGCGCCAGCAGTGAGGGGGGGACAGGCAACAATCAGCCCCAGCATTTT.

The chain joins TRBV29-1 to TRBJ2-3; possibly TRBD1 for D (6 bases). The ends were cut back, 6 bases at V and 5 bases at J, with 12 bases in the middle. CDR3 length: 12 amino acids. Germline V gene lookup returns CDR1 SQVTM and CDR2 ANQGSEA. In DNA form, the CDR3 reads TGCAGCGTCGCCACAGGGAGAGATACGCAGTATTTT. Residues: CSVATGRDTQYF.

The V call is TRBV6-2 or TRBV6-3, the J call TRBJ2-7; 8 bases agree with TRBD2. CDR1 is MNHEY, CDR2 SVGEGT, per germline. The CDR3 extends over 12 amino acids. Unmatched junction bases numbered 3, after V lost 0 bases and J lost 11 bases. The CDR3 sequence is CASSYSSGREYF. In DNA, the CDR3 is TGTGCCAGCAGTTACTCGTCCGGGAGGGAGTACTTC.

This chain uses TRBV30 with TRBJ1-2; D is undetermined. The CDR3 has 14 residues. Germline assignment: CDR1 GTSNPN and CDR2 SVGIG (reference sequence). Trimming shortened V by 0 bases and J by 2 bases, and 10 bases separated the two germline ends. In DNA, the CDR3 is TGTGCCTGGAGTGTACTGCAGAGGAACTATGGCTACACCTTC. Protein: CAWSVLQRNYGYTF. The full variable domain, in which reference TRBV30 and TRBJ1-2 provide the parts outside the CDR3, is SQTIHQWPATLVQPVGSPLSLECTVEGTSNPNLYWYRQAAGRGLQLLFYSVGIGQISSEVPQNLSASRPQDRQFILSSKKLLLSDSGFYLCAWSVLQRNYGYTFGSGTRLTVV.

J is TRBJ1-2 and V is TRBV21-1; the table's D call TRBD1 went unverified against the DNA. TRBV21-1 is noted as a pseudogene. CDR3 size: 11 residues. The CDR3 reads CASIEGGGYTF. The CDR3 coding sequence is TGTGCCAGCATAGAAGGGGGTGGCTACACCTTC.

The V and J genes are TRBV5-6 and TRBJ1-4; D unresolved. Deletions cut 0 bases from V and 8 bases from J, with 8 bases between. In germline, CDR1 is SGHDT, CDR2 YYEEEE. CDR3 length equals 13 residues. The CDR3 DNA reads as TGTGCCAGCAGCTTGGCCGTGTTAGAAAAACTGTTTTTT. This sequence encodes CASSLAVLEKLFF.

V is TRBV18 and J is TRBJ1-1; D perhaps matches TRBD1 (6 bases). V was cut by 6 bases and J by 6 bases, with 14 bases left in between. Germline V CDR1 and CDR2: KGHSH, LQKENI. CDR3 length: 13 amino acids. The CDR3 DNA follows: TGTGCCAGCTCCCCAACAGGGACGGCTGAAGCTTTCTTT. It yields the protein CASSPTGTAEAFF.

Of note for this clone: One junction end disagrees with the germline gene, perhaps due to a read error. The CDR3 DNA sequence: TGTGCCAGCCGTGAGGGGACAGGGGTCCCTTTTAATCAGCCCCAGCATTTT. It is translated as CASREGTGVPFNQPQHF. This chain links TRBV6-1 with TRBJ1-5, with 10 bases identical to TRBD1. Germline-derived CDR1 and CDR2 are MNHNS and SASEGT. The length of the CDR3 is 17 residues.

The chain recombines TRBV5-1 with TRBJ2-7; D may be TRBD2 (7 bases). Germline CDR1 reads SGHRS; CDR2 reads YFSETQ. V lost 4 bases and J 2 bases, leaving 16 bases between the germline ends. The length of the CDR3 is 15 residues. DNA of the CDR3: TGCGCCAGCAGCGGTCTGGGGGGGCCTACCTACGAGCAGTACTTC. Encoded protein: CASSGLGGPTYEQYF.

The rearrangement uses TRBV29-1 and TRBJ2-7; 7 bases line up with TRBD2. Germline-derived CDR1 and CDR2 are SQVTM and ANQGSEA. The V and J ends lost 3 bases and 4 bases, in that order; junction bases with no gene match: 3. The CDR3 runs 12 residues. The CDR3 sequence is CSVDGGGYEQYF. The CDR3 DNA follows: TGCAGCGTTGATGGGGGAGGGTACGAGCAGTACTTC.

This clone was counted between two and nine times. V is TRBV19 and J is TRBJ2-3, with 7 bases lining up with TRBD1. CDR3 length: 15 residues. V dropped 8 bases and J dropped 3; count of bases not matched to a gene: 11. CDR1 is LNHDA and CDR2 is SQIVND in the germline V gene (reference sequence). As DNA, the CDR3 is TGTGCCAGTCAAGTTGGTGAGGGGGCAACAGATACGCAGTATTTT. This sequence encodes CASQVGEGATDTQYF.

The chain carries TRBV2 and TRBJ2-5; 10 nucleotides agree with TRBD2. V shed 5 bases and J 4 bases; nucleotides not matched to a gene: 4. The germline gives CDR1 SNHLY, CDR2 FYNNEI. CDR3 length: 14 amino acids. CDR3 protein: CASSLAGGLETQYF. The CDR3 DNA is TGTGCCAGCAGTTTAGCGGGGGGTTTAGAGACCCAGTACTTC.

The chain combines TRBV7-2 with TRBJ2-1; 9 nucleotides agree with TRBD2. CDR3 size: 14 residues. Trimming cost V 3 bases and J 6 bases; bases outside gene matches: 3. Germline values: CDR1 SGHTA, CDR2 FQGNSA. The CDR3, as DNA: TGTGCCAGCAGCTTCCAGCGGGGGGTCAATGAGCAGTTCTTC. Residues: CASSFQRGVNEQFF.

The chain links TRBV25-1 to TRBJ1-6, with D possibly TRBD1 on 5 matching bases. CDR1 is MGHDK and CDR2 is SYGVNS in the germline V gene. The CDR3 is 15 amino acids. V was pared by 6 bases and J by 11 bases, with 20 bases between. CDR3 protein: CASSAPGTPLPPLHF. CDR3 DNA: TGTGCCAGCAGCGCTCCCGGGACTCCCCTACCACCCCTCCACTTT.

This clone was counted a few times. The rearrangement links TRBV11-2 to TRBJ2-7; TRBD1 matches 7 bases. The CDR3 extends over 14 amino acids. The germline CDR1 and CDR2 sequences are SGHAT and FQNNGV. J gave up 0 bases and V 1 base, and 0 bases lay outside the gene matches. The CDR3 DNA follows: TGTGCCAGCAGCTTAGGGGACAGCTCCTACGAGCAGTACTTC. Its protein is CASSLGDSSYEQYF.

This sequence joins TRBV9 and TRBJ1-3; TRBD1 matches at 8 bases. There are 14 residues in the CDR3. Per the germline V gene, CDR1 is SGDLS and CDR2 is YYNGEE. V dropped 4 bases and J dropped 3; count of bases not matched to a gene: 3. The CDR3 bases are TGTGCCAGCAGCTACGGACAGGGTGGAAACACCATATATTTT. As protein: CASSYGQGGNTIYF.

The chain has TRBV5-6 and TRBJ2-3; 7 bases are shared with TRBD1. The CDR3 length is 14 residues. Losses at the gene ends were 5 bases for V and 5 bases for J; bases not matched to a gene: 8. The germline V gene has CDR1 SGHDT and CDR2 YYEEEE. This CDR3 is CASSSTGALDTQYF. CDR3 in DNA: TGTGCCAGCAGTTCTACAGGGGCGCTAGATACGCAGTATTTT.

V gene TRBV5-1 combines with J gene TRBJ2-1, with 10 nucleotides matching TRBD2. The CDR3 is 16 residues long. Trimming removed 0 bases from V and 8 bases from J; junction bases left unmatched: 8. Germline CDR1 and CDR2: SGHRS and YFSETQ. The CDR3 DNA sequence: TGCGCCAGCAGCTTGGAAGCAGCGGGGGGGTTGGATGAGCAGTTCTTC. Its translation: CASSLEAAGGLDEQFF.

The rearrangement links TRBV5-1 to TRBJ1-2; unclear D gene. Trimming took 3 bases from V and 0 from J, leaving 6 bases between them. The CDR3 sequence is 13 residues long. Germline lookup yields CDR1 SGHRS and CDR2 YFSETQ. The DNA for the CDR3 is TGCGCCAGCAGCTCGGAGGCTAACTATGGCTACACCTTC. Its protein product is CASSSEANYGYTF.

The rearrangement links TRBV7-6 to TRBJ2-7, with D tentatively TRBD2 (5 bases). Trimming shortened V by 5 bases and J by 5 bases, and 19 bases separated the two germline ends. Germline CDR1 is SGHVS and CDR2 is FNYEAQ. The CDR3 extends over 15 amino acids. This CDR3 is CASSPRFGVENEQYF. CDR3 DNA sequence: TGTGCCAGCAGCCCCCGGTTCGGGGTCGAGAACGAGCAGTACTTC.

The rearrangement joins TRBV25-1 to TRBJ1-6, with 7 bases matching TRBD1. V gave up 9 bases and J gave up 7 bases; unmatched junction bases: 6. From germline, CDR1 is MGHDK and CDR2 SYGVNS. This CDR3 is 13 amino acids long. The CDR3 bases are TGTGCCAGTTACAGGGGAGGAAATTCACCCCTCCACTTT. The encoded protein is CASYRGGNSPLHF. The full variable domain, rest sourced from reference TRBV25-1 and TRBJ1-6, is EADIYQTPRYLVIGTGKKITLECSQTMGHDKMYWYQQDPGMELHLIHYSYGVNSTEKGDLSSESTVSRIRTEHFPLTLESARPSHTSQYLCASYRGGNSPLHFGNGTRLTVT.

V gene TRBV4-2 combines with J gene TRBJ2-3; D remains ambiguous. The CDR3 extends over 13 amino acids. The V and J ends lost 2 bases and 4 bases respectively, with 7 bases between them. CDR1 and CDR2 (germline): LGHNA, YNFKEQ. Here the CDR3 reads CASSQLVPDTQYF. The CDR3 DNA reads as TGTGCCAGCAGCCAACTAGTCCCAGATACGCAGTATTTT.

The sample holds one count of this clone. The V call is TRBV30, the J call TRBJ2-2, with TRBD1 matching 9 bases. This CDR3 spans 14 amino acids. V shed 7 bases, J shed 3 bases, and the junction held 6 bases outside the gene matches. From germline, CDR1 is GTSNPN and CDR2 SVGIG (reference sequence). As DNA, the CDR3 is TGTGCCTTGGACAGGGGTTTGGACACCGGGGAGCTGTTTTTT. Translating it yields CALDRGLDTGELFF.